The entry that follows covers one TCR delta chain sequence. The antigen is undetermined. This likely stems from a read error, as it lies one base from a far larger clone. Other DNA sequences of this sample code for an identical CDR3. The sample is drawn from a study of γδ T cells in repeated Plasmodium falciparum infection. For the study at large: The natural-infection arm compared Malian children under seasonal malaria with matched Australian children. Four controlled malaria infections with P. falciparum NF54 spanned around 91 weeks.

Overall study findings and caveats: Over time and infection, Vgamma9/Vdelta2+ repertoires remained highly stable and polyclonal.

Gammadelta T cells were flow-sorted from PBMC into Vgamma9/Vdelta2+ and Vdelta2-negative populations for bulk analysis. This CDR3 contains 18 residues. Germline CDR1 reads TVYSNPD; CDR2 reads GDNSRS (reference sequence). TCRdb redid the clone calls on the multiplex PCR reads with CATT. The table records tens of thousands of delta-chain clones, over 0.75% of them present only once. The sequence was obtained from a pool of human donors (malaria-infected and uninfected, not separated). The chain links TRDV3 to TRDJ1; the match to TRDD3 covers 9 bases. The J gene, missing from TCRdb, was assigned here through DNA to germline matching. Input material: gamma-delta T cells from blood. The chain's CDR3 is CALWPSRRGYAFTDKLIF. Here the CDR3 DNA reads TGTGCTTTGTGGCCTTCACGCAGGGGATACGCATTTACCGATAAACTCATCTTT.